The present entry profiles one T cell receptor beta chain with its context. Its antigen is currently unknown. The sample comes from a study of blood T cells in healthy people across ages. Whole-study results and caveats: Measured against age, TCR beta diversity per million T cells decreased in a roughly linear manner. Any changes in expanded clonotypes were possibly confounded, as donor CMV status remained unknown.

Next came a second PCR, run for roughly 6 to 11 cycles, which used a sample-barcoded 5' primer along with a J-beta primer mix. Each sample yielded at least 2.5 million CDR3-containing paired-end reads. TCRdb processed the 5' RACE reads anew with MiXCR; each CDR3 protein has one entry. Of approximately 880,000 distinct CDR3 sequences in the sample, about 48% are singletons; the top ten hold 13%. The CDR3 spans 18 residues. V shed 4 bases, J shed 0 bases, and the junction held 14 bases outside the gene matches. CDR1 is LNHDA, CDR2 SQIVND, per germline (reference sequence). The gene calls are TRBV19 and TRBJ1-2; 7 nucleotides line up with TRBD1. This receptor was taken from a man between 25 and 39 years old in good health. The specimen was blood. CDR3 sequence (DNA): TGTGCCAGTAGTACCACGTCCCCGATCGGACAGGCTAACTATGGCTACACCTTC. This sequence encodes CASSTTSPIGQANYGYTF.